This TCR beta chain is drawn from a study of PD-L1 blockade in urothelial cancer. Turning to the study itself: The median T cell count in blood samples was approximately 140,000.

This CDR3 has 15 amino acids. Germline CDR1 SGDLS, CDR2 YYNGEE. After removal of 4 bases from V and 0 bases from J, the junction contained 6 bases not matched to a gene. Some clones are missing from TCRdb's copy, which holds only in-frame ones; the method was immunoSEQ multiplex PCR. The sample has roughly 51,000 clones; approximately 85% are singletons. Time point defined: pretreatment peripheral blood. J is TRBJ1-1 and V is TRBV9; 7 nucleotides agree with TRBD1. Source: PBMCs, taken around atezolizumab (anti-PD-L1) treatment. This TCR came from a man aged 65-85 years with urothelial cancer. The DNA for the CDR3 is TGTGCCAGCAGCCTTAGGGACAGCATGAACACTGAAGCTTTCTTT. Amino acid sequence: CASSLRDSMNTEAFF.